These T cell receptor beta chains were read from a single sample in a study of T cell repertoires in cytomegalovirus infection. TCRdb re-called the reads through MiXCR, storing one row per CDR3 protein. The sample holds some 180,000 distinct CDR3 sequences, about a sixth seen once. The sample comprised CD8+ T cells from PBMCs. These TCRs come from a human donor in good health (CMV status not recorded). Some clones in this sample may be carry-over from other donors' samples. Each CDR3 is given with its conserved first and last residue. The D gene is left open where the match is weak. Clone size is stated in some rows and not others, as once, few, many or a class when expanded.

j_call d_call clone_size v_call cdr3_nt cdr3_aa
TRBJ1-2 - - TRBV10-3 TGTGCCATCAACCTCTACAGTGGAAGTGACTATGGCTACACCTTC CAINLYSGSDYGYTF
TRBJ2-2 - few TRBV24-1 TGTGCCACCAGTGATTTCGGGGAGCTGTTTTTT CATSDFGELFF
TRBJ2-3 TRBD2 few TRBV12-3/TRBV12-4 TGTGCCAGCAGTTGGGGCCTAGCGGCTAGCACAGATACGCAGTATTTT CASSWGLAASTDTQYF
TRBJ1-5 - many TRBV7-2 TGTGCCAGCAGCCCTGTTGCAGGGGGCAATCAGCCCCAGCATTTT CASSPVAGGNQPQHF
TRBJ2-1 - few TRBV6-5 TGTGCCAGCAGTTACTCAGGAGGGGGGCTTTGGTATGAGCAGTTCTTC CASSYSGGGLWYEQFF
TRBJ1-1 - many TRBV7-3 TGTGCCAGCAGCTTAACGCCGACAAACTCCCCCACTGAAGCTTTCTTT CASSLTPTNSPTEAFF
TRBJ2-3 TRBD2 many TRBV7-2 TGTGCCAGCAGCTTAGCGGGGAGGGGTTGGGCCACAGATACGCAGTATTTT CASSLAGRGWATDTQYF
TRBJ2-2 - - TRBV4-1 TGCGCCAGCAGCCAACTCGACAGTCACACCGGGGAGCTGTTTTTT CASSQLDSHTGELFF
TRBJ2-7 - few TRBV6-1 TGTGCCAGCAGTCGCGGTGGCGAGCAGTACTTC CASSRGGEQYF
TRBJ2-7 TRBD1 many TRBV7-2 TGTGCCAGCAGCTCCCGACTCGGACAGGTCGTCTACGAGCAGTACTTC CASSSRLGQVVYEQYF
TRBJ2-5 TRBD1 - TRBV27 TGTGCCAGCAGTTCCACGGACAGGGGGCATGAGACCCAGTACTTC CASSSTDRGHETQYF
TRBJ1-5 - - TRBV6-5 TGTGCCAGCAGTTTGTCTCCTAATCAGCCCCAGCATTTT CASSLSPNQPQHF
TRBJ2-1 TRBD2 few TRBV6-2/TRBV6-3 TGTGCCAGCAGTACGGGACTAGACCCCAAGATCTACAATGAGCAGTTCTTC CASSTGLDPKIYNEQFF
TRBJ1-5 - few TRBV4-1 TGCGCCAGCAGCCAAGATGAAACACCTAATCAGCCCCAGCATTTT CASSQDETPNQPQHF
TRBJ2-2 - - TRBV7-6 TGTGCCAGCAGCTTAGATCTTGGCGGGCAGCTCACCGGGGAGCTGTTTTTT CASSLDLGGQLTGELFF
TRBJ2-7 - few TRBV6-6 TGTGCCAGCATTCTCCGATTCTACGAGCAGTACTTC CASILRFYEQYF
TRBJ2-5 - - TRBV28 TGTGCCAGCAGTTTAAGGGGTAACGGGGGCCAAGAGACCCAGTACTTC CASSLRGNGGQETQYF
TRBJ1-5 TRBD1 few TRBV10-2 TGCGCCAGCAGTGAGTCGGGGACAGCGTTGGGTCAGCCCCAGCATTTT CASSESGTALGQPQHF
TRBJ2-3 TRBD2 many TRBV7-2 TGTGCCAGCAGCTCCGGACTAGCGGGGCCCTCTAGCACAGATACGCAGTATTTT CASSSGLAGPSSTDTQYF
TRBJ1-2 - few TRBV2 TGTGCCAGCAGTGAAAACAGAGGGTATGATGGCTACACCTTC CASSENRGYDGYTF
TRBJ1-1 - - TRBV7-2 TGTGCCAGCAGCTTAAGCAGGTTGGAGGCTTATGGCACTGAAGCTTTCTTT CASSLSRLEAYGTEAFF
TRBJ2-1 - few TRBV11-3 TGTGCCAGCAGCCCGTCGGGGGCGCAACCCTACAATGAGCAGTTCTTC CASSPSGAQPYNEQFF
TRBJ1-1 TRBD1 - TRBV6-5 TGTGCCAGCAGTTACTTAACTACACGACAGGGTCTGACTGAAGCTTTCTTT CASSYLTTRQGLTEAFF
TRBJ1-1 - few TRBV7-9 TGTGCCAGCAGCTCCTCCGAAAGGAACACTGAAGCTTTCTTT CASSSSERNTEAFF
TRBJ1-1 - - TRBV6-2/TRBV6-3 TGTGCCAGCAGTTGGAAGGAACGTTCTTTCATCATAGAAGCTTTCTTT CASSWKERSFIIEAFF
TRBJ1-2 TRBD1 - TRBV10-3 TGTGCCATCAGTGGACAGGGGGCTGGTGAAGGCTACACCTTC CAISGQGAGEGYTF
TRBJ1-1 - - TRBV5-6 TGTGCCAGCAGCTTGACACTAAACACTGAAGCTTTCTTT CASSLTLNTEAFF
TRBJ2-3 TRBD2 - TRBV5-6 TGTGCCAGCAGCCCTGGAGCGGGGGACTTCACAGATACGCAGTATTTT CASSPGAGDFTDTQYF
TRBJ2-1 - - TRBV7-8 TGTGCCAGCAGCTCCAGGGGGGACTACAATGAGCAGTTCTTC CASSSRGDYNEQFF
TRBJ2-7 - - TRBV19 TGTGCCAGTAGCCCAACGGCAACTGCTACCTACGAGCAGTACTTC CASSPTATATYEQYF
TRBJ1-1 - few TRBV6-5 TGTGCCTTTGCTCCCGGGGGGACTGAAGCTTTCTTT CAFAPGGTEAFF
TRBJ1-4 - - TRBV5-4 TGTGCCAGCAGCTCCGATAGTGGTACAGAGAACCGAGAAAAACTGTTTTTT CASSSDSGTENREKLFF
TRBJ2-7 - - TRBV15 TGTGCCACCAGCACCCCTCACGGGGCGCGGGGCTACGAGCAGTACTTC CATSTPHGARGYEQYF
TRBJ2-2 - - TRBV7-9 TGTGCCAGCAGCTCGGCCCCCGGGGAGCTGTTTTTT CASSSAPGELFF
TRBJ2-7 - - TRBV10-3 TGTGCCATCAGGGACACCTACGAGCAGTACTTC CAIRDTYEQYF
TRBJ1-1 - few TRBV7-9 TGTGCCAGCAGCTTTACTGACTCGGACACTGAAGCTTTCTTT CASSFTDSDTEAFF
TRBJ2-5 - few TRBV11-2 TGTGCCAGCAGCTCCGAATGGGGCCTCCTGGAGACCCAGTACTTC CASSSEWGLLETQYF
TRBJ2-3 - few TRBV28 TGTGCCAGCAGTCCTCCCGGGACGGAATTACCTCCAGATACGCAGTATTTT CASSPPGTELPPDTQYF
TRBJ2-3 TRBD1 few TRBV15 TGTGCCACCGAATGGGACAGAGGTAGCACAGATACGCAGTATTTT CATEWDRGSTDTQYF
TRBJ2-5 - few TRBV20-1 TGCAGTGCTAGCTGGGAACGGGCTCCAAGCGGGGAGACCCAGTACTTC CSASWERAPSGETQYF
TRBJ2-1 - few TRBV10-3 TGTGCCATCAGAGAACCGGGACAAAGAAATGAGCAGTTCTTC CAIREPGQRNEQFF
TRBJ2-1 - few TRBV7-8 TGTGCCAGCAGCTTAGGGCGGGGGCCCTATTGGAATGAGCAGTTCTTC CASSLGRGPYWNEQFF
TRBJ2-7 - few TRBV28 TGTGCCAGCACGGGGTTGTGGGACACCCTCGCCTACGAGCAGTACTTC CASTGLWDTLAYEQYF
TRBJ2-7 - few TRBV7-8 TGTGCCAGCAGCTTAAGGCGGGACGTTGCCTACGAGCAGTACTTC CASSLRRDVAYEQYF